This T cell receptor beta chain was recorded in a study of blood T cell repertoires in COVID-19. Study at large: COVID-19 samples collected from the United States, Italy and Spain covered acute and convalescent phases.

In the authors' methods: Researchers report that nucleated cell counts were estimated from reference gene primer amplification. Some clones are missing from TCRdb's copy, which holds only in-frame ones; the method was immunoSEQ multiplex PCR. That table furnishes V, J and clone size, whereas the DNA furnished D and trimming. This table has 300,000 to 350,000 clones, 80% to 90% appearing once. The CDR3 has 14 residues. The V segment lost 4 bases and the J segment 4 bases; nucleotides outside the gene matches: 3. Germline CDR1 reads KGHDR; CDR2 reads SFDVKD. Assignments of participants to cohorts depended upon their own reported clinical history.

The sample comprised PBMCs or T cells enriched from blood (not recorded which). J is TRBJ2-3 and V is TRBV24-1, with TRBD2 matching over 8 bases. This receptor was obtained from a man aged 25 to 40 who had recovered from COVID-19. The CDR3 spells CATSESGGPDTQYF. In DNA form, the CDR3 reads TGTGCCACCAGTGAATCGGGGGGGCCAGATACGCAGTATTTT.